This paragraph reports one TCR beta chain. This specimen comes from a study of blood T cell repertoires in COVID-19. For the study at large: PBMCs, B-cell-depleted T cells, or T cells were the source of the cDNA or gDNA that made up the material.

Methods used by the authors: Estimation of nucleated cell counts was performed using reference gene primer amplification. Clones were sequenced by immunoSEQ multiplex PCR, and TCRdb holds only the in-frame ones, with some missing. The D gene and trimming were derived from the DNA, and the V and J assignments and clone size from that table. The sample contains about 68,000 clones, roughly 90% of which appear only once. V was clipped by 2 bases and J by 6 bases, with 11 bases between them. Germline V CDR1 and CDR2: SNHLY, FYNNEI. This CDR3 has 14 amino acids. The receptor was isolated from a man aged 25 to 45 with acute or convalescent COVID-19. The genes are TRBV2 and TRBJ1-5, with unresolved D. The source material was peripheral blood. This CDR3 is CASSERRGGQPQHF. DNA for the CDR3: TGTGCCAGCAGTGAAAGGCGGGGTGGTCAGCCCCAGCATTTT.